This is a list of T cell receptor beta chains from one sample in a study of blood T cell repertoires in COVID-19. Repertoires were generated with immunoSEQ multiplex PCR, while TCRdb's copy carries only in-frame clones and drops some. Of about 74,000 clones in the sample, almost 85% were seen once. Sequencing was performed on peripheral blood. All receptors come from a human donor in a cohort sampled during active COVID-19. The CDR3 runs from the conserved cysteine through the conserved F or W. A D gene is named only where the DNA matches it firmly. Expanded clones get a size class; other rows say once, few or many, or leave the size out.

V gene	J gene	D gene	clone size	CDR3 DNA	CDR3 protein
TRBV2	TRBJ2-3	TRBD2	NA	TGTGCCAGCAGTGAAGCTACTAGCGGGGGGGTTTCAAGGACAGATACGCAGTATTTT	CASSEATSGGVSRTDTQYF
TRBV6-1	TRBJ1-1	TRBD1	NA	TGTGCCAGCAGTGAGGACCCGAAGGGGGCAGAAGCTTTCTTT	CASSEDPKGAEAFF
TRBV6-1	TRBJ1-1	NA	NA	TGTGCCAGCAGTGACGGGTTATCTAGCACTGAAGCTTTCTTT	CASSDGLSSTEAFF
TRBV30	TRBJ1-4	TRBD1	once	TGTGCCTGGAGTGGGACAGGGTCTAATGAAAAACTGTTTTTT	CAWSGTGSNEKLFF
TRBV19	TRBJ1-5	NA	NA	TGTGCCAGTAGCGCCGGGGGGCCCCAGCCCCAGCATTTT	CASSAGGPQPQHF
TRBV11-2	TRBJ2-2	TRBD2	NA	TGTGCCAGCAGCTTAGGGGATAGCGGGGAAAACACCGGGGAGCTGTTTTTT	CASSLGDSGENTGELFF
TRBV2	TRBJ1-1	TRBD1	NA	TGTGCCAGCAGTATCCTCAGGGGGGCCAGCAACACTGAAGCTTTCTTT	CASSILRGASNTEAFF
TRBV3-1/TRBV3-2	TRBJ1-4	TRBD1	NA	TGTGCCAGCAGCCTGGGACAGGGGGCCAAAAAACTGTTTTTT	CASSLGQGAKKLFF
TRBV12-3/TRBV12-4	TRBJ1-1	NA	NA	TGTGCCAGCAGTTCCCGAGGGCCTGAAGCTTTCTTT	CASSSRGPEAFF
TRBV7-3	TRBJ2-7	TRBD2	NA	TGTGCCAGCAGCCCGTCCGTCGGGAGGGGAGTTCCCTACGAGCAGTACTTC	CASSPSVGRGVPYEQYF
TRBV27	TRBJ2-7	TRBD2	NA	TGTGCCAGCAGCCGGGGAGGGACCCTCTACGAGCAGTACTTC	CASSRGGTLYEQYF
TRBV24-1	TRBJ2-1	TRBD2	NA	TGTGCCACCAGGGATTGGTCTGGCGGGGGCTACAATGAGCAGTTCTTC	CATRDWSGGGYNEQFF
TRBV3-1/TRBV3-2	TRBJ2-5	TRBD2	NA	TGTGCCAGCAGCCCTAGCGGGGGGGCAGGGGAGACCCAGTACTTC	CASSPSGGAGETQYF
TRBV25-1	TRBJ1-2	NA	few	TGTGCCAGTGGGCAGGGGACGGGCTACACCTTC	CASGQGTGYTF
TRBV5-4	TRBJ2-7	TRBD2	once	TGTGCCAGCAGCCCAAAGGGACTAGCCGCCTACGAGCAGTACTTC	CASSPKGLAAYEQYF
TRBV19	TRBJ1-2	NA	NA	TGTGCCAGTAGTCGGGCTAACTATGGCTACACCTTC	CASSRANYGYTF
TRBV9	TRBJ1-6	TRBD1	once	TGTGCCAGCAGCGTAGGGTCAGGGGGTTATTCACCCCTCCACTTT	CASSVGSGGYSPLHF
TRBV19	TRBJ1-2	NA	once	TGTGCCAGTAGTCCCACCGGGACTAACTATGGCTACACCTTC	CASSPTGTNYGYTF
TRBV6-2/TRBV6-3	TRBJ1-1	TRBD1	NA	TGTGCCAGCAGCCGTCCCACAGGGGCCCGTTTGGGTGAAGCTTTCTTT	CASSRPTGARLGEAFF
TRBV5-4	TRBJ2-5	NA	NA	TGTGCCAGCAGCGAACCGGGAAGGGAAGAGACCCAGTACTTC	CASSEPGREETQYF
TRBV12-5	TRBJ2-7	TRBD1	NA	TGTGCTAGTGGTAACGGACAGGGGGGCTACGAGCAGTACTTC	CASGNGQGGYEQYF
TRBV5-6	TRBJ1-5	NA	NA	TGTGCCAGCAGCTTATCAGGGCGTGCCAATCAGCCCCAGCATTTT	CASSLSGRANQPQHF
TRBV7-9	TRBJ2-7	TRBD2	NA	TGTGCCAGCAGCTTAGGAGCGGGGGCCCTCGAGCAGTACTTC	CASSLGAGALEQYF
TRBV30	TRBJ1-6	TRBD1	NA	TGTGCCTGGAGAGACAGGGGTGGATCACCCCTCCACTTT	CAWRDRGGSPLHF
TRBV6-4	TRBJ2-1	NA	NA	TGTGCCAGCAGTGAAACAGGATGGGGGCCCAATGAGCAGTTCTTC	CASSETGWGPNEQFF
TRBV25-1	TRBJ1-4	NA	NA	TGTGCCAGCAGAGCAGGGTGGCGAAATGAAAAACTGTTTTTT	CASRAGWRNEKLFF
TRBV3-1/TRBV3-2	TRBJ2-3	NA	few	TGTGCCAGCAGCCAAGATCCCTACACAGATACGCAGTATTTT	CASSQDPYTDTQYF
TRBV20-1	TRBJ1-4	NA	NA	TGCAGTGCTAGTATGAGGGCCCGACGTGAAAAACTGTTTTTT	CSASMRARREKLFF
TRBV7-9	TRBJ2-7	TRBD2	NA	TGTGCCAGCAGCTTTCCTTCGGGGGGGCAACAGGTTACCTACGAGCAGTACTTC	CASSFPSGGQQVTYEQYF
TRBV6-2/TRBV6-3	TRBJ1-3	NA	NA	TGTGCCAGCAGTTACAGCGGCCGGGGTGTAAACACCATATATTTT	CASSYSGRGVNTIYF
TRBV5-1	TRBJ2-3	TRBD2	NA	TGCGCCAGCAGCTTGTTGCGGGGGGAAGCAGATACGCAGTATTTT	CASSLLRGEADTQYF
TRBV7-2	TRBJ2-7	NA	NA	TGTGCCAGCAGCTTATTGAGCGAGATCAACGAGCAGTACTTC	CASSLLSEINEQYF
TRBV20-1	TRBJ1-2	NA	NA	TGCAGTGCTAGTGACTTCGGACAGACCCAAGCTAACTATGGCTACACCTTC	CSASDFGQTQANYGYTF
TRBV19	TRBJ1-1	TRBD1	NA	TGTGCCAGTAACCTAATCCGGGACAGGGGCAAAGGAGGCACTGAAGCTTTCTTT	CASNLIRDRGKGGTEAFF
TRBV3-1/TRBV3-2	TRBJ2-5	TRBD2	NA	TGTGCCAGCAGTCGGACTAGCGGGGGGGTCCAAGAGACCCAGTACTTC	CASSRTSGGVQETQYF
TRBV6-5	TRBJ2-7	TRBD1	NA	TGTGCCAGCATGGGCCCATACAGGGGCGGCGAGCAGTACTTC	CASMGPYRGGEQYF
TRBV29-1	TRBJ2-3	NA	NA	TGCAGCGTTAGCGCGGGGGCGAGGGGCACAGATACGCAGTATTTT	CSVSAGARGTDTQYF
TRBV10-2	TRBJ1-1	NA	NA	TGCGCCAGCCTCGGTTTCAGGGTGAACACTGAAGCTTTCTTT	CASLGFRVNTEAFF
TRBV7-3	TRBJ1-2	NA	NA	TGTGCCAGCAGCCCACTAGCCCACGACTACACAAAGGGGAAATACGATGGCTACACCTTC	CASSPLAHDYTKGKYDGYTF
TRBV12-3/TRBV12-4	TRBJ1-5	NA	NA	TGTGCCAGCAGTGTGGCGGGTGGGCAGCCCCAGCATTTT	CASSVAGGQPQHF
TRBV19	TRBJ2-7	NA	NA	TGTGCCAGTAGTCCCGACAGACTGCTGGGCGAGCAGTACTTC	CASSPDRLLGEQYF
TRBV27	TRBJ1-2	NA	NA	TGTGCCAGCAAAACAGGGAGTGTCGGCTATGGCTACACCTTC	CASKTGSVGYGYTF
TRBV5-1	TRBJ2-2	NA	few	TGCGCCAGCAGCTTGGGGGGCTTAACCGGGGAGCTGTTTTTT	CASSLGGLTGELFF
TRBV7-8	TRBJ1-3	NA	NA	TGTGCCAGCACCAAGACGAGGGCGGGGGACACCATATATTTT	CASTKTRAGDTIYF
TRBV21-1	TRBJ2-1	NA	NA	TGTGCCAGCAGCAAAACCCCGGGACAAAACTCCTACAATGAGCAGTTCTTC	CASSKTPGQNSYNEQFF
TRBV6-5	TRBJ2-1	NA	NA	TGTGCCAGCAGTCGGGGGAATGAGCAGTTCTTC	CASSRGNEQFF
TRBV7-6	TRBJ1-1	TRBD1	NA	TGTGCCAGCAGCGTACTTCTCAGTACTGGGGGACAGCAAGCTTTCTTT	CASSVLLSTGGQQAFF
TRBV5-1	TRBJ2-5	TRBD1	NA	TGCGCCAGCAGCCCCGGGACAGTAAACCAAGAGACCCAGTACTTC	CASSPGTVNQETQYF
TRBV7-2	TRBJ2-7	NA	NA	TGTGCCAACACCCAGGGTCAATACGAGCAGTACTTC	CANTQGQYEQYF
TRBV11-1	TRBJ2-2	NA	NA	TGTGCCAGCAGCTTATGGCTAGAGACCACCGGGGAGCTGTTTTTT	CASSLWLETTGELFF
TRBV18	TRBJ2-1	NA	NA	TGTGCCAGCTCACCTCTAGCTGATGAGCAGTTCTTC	CASSPLADEQFF
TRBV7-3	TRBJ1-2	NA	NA	TGTGCCAGCAGGCCGGACACCAACTATGGCTACACCTTC	CASRPDTNYGYTF
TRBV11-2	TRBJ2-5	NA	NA	TGTGCCAGCAGCTTCGGGGAAGAGACCCAGTACTTC	CASSFGEETQYF
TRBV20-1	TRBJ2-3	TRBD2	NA	TGCTCCTGGGCGGGGGTGGATACGCAGTATTTT	CSWAGVDTQYF
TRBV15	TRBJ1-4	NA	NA	TGTGCCACCAGCAGAGAACGGACACCTAATGAAAAACTGTTTTTT	CATSRERTPNEKLFF
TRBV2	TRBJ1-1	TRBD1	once	TGTGCCAGCACCCTACAGGGGGTGAACACTGAAGCTTTCTTT	CASTLQGVNTEAFF